This T cell receptor (beta chain) is from a study of regulatory T cells in long-lasting Graves disease. Study-wide findings and caveats: Newly diagnosed disease favored TRBV20-1 and TRBJ2-1 over persistent disease.

This clonotype came up many times. What it binds is unknown. Construction of TCR beta libraries relied on iRepertoire HTBI primers and on Arm-PCR targeting CDR3 regions. TCRdb re-called the multiplex PCR reads with MiXCR, one entry per CDR3 protein. The sample lists under 700,000 distinct CDR3 sequences, about 16% occurring once. Per germline, CDR1 SNHLY and CDR2 FYNNEI. The CDR3 is 16 amino acids. J was trimmed by 2 bases and V by 6 bases; bases with no gene match: 9. Described time point: newly diagnosed GD, antithyroid drugs for less than 3 months. From PBMCs, RNA was extracted and then used to make the TCR library. The same data also contributed to another study, on T cells in Graves' hyperthyroidism and ophthalmopathy.

Sequenced here: peripheral blood mononuclear cells (PBMCs), sampled at new diagnosis, from a patient treated with antithyroid drugs. The sequence was obtained from a woman aged 35-60 years with Graves disease. This rearrangement joins TRBV2 to TRBJ1-1; the match to TRBD1 covers 10 bases. The CDR3 loop reads CASSAGTGASNTEAFF. The CDR3 DNA reads TGTGCCAGCAGCGCCGGGACAGGGGCCTCAAACACTGAAGCTTTCTTT. The full variable domain, completed using reference TRBV2 and TRBJ1-1, is EPEVTQTPSHQVTQMGQEVILRCVPISNHLYFYWYRQILGQKVEFLVSFYNNEISEKSEIFDDQFSVERPDGSNFTLKIRSTKLEDSAMYFCASSAGTGASNTEAFFGQGTRLTVV.